Presented here are 5 T cell receptor beta chains from one specimen sequenced in a study of blood T cell repertoires in COVID-19. Produced via immunoSEQ multiplex PCR; TCRdb's table is partial and in-frame only. The sample has 150,000 or so clones, approximately 77% seen once. Sequencing was done on a sample of PBMCs or T cells enriched from blood (not recorded which). The receptors shown here come from a man aged 60-69 years who had recovered from COVID-19.

The chain joins TRBV3-1 (or the pseudogene TRBV3-2) to TRBJ1-5, with 7 bases aligning to TRBD1. Germline values: CDR1 LGHDT, CDR2 YNNKEL (reference sequence). The V and J ends lost 6 bases and 0 bases, in that order; junction bases with no gene match: 23. CDR3 length: 21 residues. The DNA for the CDR3 is TGTGCCAGCAGTATCGGTCAGGGGGAAGATGGTGCGGTTTATAGCAATCAGCCCCAGCATTTT. Its translation: CASSIGQGEDGAVYSNQPQHF.

The chain is built from TRBV3-1 (or the pseudogene TRBV3-2) and TRBJ1-4; 7 bases align to TRBD1. This CDR3 is built from 17 residues. With 0 bases clipped from V and 2 bases from J, the junction kept 6 bases outside the gene matches. Germline CDR1 is LGHDT and CDR2 is YNNKEL (reference sequence). In DNA form, the CDR3 reads TGTGCCAGCAGCCAAGATTTCACAGGGGAGACTAATGAAAAACTGTTTTTT. It is translated as CASSQDFTGETNEKLFF.

The chain has TRBV27 and TRBJ2-5; the D gene is possibly TRBD2 (6 bases). Germline V gene sequence: CDR1 MNHEY, CDR2 SMNVEV (reference sequence). V gave up 5 bases and J gave up 2 bases, with 12 bases separating them. The CDR3 length is 14 residues. CDR3 bases: TGTGCCAGCAGTGGTTTAGCGGAGCAAGAGACCCAGTACTTC. Its protein is CASSGLAEQETQYF.

CDR3 DNA sequence: TGTGCCAGCAGCTTAGATTGGTTGGCATACAATGAGCAGTTCTTC. This translates into CASSLDWLAYNEQFF. The rearrangement links TRBV11-1 to TRBJ2-1; D is unclear. Germline CDR1 SGHAT, CDR2 FQDESV (reference sequence). V lost 1 base and J lost 4, with 11 bases in between. CDR3 size: 15 residues.

The table lists this clone with a count of one. This chain uses TRBV6-5 with TRBJ2-7; weak D call: TRBD2 (6 bases). Germline V gene lookup returns CDR1 MNHEY and CDR2 SVGAGI. The CDR3 runs to 13 residues. V gave up 7 bases and J gave up 3 bases, with 13 bases separating them. CDR3: CASKVSSDYEQYF. As DNA, the CDR3 is TGTGCCAGCAAGGTCTCTAGCGACTACGAGCAGTACTTC.